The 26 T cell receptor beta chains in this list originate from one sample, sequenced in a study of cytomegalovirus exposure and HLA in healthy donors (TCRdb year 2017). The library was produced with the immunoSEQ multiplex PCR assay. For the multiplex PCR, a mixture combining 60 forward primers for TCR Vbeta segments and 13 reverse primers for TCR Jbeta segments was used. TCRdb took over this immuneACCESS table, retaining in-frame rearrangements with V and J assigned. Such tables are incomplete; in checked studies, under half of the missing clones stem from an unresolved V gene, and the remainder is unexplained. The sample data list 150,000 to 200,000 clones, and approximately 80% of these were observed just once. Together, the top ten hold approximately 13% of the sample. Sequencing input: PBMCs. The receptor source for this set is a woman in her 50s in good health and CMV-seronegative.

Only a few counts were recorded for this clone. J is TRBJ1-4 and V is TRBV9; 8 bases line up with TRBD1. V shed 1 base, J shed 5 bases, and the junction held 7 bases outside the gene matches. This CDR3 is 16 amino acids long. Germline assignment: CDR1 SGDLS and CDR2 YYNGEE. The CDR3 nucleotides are TGTGCCAGCAGCGTAAAACCGGGACAGGAAAATGAAAAACTGTTTTTT. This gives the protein CASSVKPGQENEKLFF.

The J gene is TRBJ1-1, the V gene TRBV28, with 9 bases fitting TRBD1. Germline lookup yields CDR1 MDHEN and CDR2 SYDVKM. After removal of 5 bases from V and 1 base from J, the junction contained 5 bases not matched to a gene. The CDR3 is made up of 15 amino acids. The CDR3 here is CASSPRTGENTEAFF. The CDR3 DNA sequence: TGTGCCAGCAGTCCCCGGACAGGGGAGAACACTGAAGCTTTCTTT.

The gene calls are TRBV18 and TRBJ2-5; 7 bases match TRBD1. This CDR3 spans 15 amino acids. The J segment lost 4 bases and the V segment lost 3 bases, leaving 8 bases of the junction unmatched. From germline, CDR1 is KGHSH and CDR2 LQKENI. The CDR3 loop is CASSPLGQVGETQYF. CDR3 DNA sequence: TGTGCCAGCTCACCTCTTGGACAGGTTGGAGAGACCCAGTACTTC.

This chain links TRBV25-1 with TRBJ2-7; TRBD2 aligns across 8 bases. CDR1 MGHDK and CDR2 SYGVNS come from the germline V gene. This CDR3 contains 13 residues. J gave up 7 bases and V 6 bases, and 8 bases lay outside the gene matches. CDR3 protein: CASRSGGRVEQYF. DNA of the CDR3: TGTGCCAGCAGGAGCGGGGGACGGGTTGAGCAGTACTTC.

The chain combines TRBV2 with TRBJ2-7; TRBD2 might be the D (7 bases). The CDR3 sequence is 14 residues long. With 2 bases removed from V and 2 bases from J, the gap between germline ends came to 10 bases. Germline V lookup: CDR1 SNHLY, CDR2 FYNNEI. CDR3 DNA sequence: TGTGCCAGCAGTGAACGGCGGGGGCCCTACGAGCAGTACTTC. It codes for CASSERRGPYEQYF.

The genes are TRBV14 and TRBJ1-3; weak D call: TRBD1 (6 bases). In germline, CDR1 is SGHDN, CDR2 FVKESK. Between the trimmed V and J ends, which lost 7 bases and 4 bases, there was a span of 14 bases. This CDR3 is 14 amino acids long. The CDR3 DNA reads TGTGCCAGCAACCACCCAGGGGAAGGAAACACCATATATTTT. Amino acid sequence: CASNHPGEGNTIYF.

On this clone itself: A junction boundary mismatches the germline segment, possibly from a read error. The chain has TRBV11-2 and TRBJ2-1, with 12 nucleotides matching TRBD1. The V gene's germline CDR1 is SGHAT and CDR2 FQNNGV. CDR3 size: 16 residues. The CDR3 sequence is CASSLGDRGPYTEQFF. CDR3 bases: TGTGCCAGCAGCTTAGGGGACAGGGGGCCCTACACTGAGCAGTTCTTC.

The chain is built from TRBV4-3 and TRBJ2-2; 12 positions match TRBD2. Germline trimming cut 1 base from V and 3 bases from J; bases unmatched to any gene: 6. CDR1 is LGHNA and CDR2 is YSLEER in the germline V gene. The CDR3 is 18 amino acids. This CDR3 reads CASSQALAGGFDTGELFF. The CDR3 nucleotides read TGCGCCAGCAGCCAAGCCCTAGCGGGAGGGTTTGACACCGGGGAGCTGTTTTTT.

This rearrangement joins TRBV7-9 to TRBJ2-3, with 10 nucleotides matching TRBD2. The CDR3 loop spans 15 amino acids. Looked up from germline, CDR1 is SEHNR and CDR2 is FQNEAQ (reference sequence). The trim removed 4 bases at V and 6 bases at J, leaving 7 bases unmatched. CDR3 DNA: TGTGCCAGCAGCTCGACTAGCGGGCCCTCGGATACGCAGTATTTT. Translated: CASSSTSGPSDTQYF.

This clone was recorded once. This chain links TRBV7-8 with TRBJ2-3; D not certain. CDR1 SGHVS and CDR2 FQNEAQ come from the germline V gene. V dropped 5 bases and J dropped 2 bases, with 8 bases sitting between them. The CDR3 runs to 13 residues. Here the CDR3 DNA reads TGTGCCAGCAGCCCGAGGTACACAGATACGCAGTATTTT. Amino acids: CASSPRYTDTQYF.

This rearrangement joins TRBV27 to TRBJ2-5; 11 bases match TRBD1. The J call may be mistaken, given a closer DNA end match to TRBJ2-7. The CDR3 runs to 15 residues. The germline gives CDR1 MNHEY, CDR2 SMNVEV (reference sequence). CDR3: CASSIPGTGGYEQYF. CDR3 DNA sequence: TGTGCCAGCAGTATTCCCGGGACAGGGGGCTACGAGCAGTACTTC.

CDR3 coding DNA: TGTGCCAGCAGCCACAGAAACCAAGAGACCCAGTACTTC. This sequence encodes CASSHRNQETQYF. The rearrangement joins TRBV5-4 to TRBJ2-5; unclear D gene. The CDR3 spans 13 residues. V was shortened by 4 bases and J by 0 bases, with 7 bases between the two germline ends. Germline V gene lookup returns CDR1 SGHNT and CDR2 YYREEE (reference sequence).

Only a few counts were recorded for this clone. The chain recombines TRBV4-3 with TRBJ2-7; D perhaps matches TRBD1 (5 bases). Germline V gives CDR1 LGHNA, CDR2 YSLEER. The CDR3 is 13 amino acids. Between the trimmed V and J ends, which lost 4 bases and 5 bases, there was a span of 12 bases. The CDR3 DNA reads TGCGCCAGCAGCCCTACGCTAGGGGACGAGCAGTACTTC. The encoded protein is CASSPTLGDEQYF.

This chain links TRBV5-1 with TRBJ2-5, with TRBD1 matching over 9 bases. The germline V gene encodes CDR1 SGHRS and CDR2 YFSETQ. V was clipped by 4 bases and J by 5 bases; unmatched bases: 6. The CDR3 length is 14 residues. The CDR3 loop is CASSLFGTGETQYF. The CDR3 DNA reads TGCGCCAGCAGCCTTTTCGGGACAGGGGAGACCCAGTACTTC.

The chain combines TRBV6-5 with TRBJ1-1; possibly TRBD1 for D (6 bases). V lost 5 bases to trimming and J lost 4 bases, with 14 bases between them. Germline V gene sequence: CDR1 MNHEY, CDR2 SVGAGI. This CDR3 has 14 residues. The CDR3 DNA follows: TGTGCCAGCAGTCAAAACGGGGGGCTCACTGAAGCTTTCTTT. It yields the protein CASSQNGGLTEAFF.

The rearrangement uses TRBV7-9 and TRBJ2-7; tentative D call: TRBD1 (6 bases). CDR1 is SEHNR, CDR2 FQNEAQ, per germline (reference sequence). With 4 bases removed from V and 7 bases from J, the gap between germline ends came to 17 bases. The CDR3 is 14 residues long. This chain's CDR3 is CASSSATGSQEQYF. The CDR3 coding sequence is TGTGCCAGCAGCTCTGCGACAGGCTCTCAAGAGCAGTACTTC.

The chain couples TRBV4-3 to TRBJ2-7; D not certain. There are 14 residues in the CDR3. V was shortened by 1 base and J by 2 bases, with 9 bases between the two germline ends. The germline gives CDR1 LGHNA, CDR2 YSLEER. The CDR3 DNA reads TGCGCCAGCAGCCAAGGCGTAAATACCTACGAGCAGTACTTC. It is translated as CASSQGVNTYEQYF.

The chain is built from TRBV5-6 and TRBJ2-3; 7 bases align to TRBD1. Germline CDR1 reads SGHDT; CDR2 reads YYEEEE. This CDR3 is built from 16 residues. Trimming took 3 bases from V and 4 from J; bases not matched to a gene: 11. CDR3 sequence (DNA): TGTGCCAGCAGCTCTGGGGGTAGGGGGCGAGCAGATACGCAGTATTTT. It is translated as CASSSGGRGRADTQYF.

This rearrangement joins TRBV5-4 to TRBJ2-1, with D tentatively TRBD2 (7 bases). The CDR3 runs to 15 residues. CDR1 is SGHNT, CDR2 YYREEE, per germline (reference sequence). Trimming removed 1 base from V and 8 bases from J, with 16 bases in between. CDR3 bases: TGTGCCAGCAGCTTGTCGTGGGGGGGGCGGGATGAGCAGTTCTTC. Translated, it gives CASSLSWGGRDEQFF.

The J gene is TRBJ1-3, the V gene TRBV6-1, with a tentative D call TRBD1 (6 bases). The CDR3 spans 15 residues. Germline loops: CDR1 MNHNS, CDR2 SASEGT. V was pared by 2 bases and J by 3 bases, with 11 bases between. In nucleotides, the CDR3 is TGTGCCAGCAGTGAACTGACAGGCGATGGAAACACCATATATTTT. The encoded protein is CASSELTGDGNTIYF.

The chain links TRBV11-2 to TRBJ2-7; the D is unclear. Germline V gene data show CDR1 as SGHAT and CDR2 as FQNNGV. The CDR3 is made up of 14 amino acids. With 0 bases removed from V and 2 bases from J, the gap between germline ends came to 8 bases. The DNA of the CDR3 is TGTGCCAGCAGCTTAGAGACAAATACCTACGAGCAGTACTTC. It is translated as CASSLETNTYEQYF. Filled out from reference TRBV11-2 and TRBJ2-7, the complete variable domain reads EAGVAQSPRYKIIEKRQSVAFWCNPISGHATLYWYQQILGQGPKLLIQFQNNGVVDDSQLPKDRFSAERLKGVDSTLKIQPAKLEDSAVYLCASSLETNTYEQYFGPGTRLTVT.

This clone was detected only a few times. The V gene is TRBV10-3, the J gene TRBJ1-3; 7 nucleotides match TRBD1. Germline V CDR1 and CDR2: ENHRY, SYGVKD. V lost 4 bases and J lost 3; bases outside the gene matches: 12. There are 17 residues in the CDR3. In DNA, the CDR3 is TGTGCCATCAGTGTTGGGGGAGTCAGGGGGAGTGGAAACACCATATATTTT. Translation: CAISVGGVRGSGNTIYF.

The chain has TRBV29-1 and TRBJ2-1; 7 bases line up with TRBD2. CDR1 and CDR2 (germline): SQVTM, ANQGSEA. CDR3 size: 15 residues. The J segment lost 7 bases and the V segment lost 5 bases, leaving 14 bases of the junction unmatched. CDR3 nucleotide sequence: TGCAGCGTTCTCCTGGGGGAGGGCAGGGAGAATGAGCAGTTCTTC. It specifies CSVLLGEGRENEQFF.

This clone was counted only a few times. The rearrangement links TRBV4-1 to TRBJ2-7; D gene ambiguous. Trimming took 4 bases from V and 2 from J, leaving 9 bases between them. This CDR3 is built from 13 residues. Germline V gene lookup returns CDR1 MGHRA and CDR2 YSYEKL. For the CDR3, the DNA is TGCGCCAGCAGCCGCCGCGAGGCCTACGAGCAGTACTTC. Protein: CASSRREAYEQYF.

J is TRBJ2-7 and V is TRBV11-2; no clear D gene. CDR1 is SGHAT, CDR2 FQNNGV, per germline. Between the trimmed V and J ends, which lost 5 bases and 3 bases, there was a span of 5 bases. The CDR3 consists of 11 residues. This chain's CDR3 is CASSPGYEQYF. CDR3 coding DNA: TGTGCCAGCAGCCCCGGCTACGAGCAGTACTTC.

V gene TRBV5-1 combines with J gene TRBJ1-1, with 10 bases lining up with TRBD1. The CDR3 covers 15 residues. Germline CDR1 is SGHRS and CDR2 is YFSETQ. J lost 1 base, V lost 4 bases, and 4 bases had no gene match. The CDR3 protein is CASSQTGGPNTEAFF. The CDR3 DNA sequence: TGCGCCAGCAGCCAGACAGGGGGCCCGAACACTGAAGCTTTCTTT.